This TCR beta chain was sequenced in a study of T cell repertoires in cytomegalovirus infection. Study at large: CMV epitopes used comprised recently identified HLA-C-restricted ones and well-studied HLA-B-restricted ones. In public TCR beta signatures, there were indications of both CMV infection and matching HLA type. Study-wide results and caveats: Within the response measured ex vivo, HLA-C-restricted CMV-specific TCR beta clonotypes were dominant. Of the TCR beta families, the public ones yielded a cumulative frequency that identified carriers of CMV plus the relevant HLA.

From germline, CDR1 is MGHDK and CDR2 SYGVNS. With 3 bases clipped from V and 10 bases from J, the junction kept 0 bases outside the gene matches. This CDR3 comprises 12 residues. TCRdb passed the reads through MiXCR, listing each CDR3 protein once. The table has fewer than 950,000 distinct CDR3 sequences, approximately 29% seen once. About this clonotype itself: The antigen remains unidentified.

The receptor's source is a human donor in good health (CMV status not recorded). Some clones in this sample may be carry-over from other donors' samples. This chain links TRBV25-1 with TRBJ2-1; 10 positions match TRBD2. The specimen was cultured CD8+ T cells from PBMCs, collected from culture after CMV antigen stimulation. DNA of the CDR3: TGTGCCAGCAGTGATAGCGGGGGGGAGCAGTTCTTC. Translation gives CASSDSGGEQFF.